Listed here are 7 T cell receptor beta chains from one sample, sequenced in a study of T cell repertoires in cytomegalovirus infection. Their specific antigens are unknown. From the reads, TCRdb called clonotypes with MiXCR, one entry per CDR3 protein. The repertoire holds tens of thousands of distinct CDR3 sequences, with around 20% as singletons. The sample here was CD8+ T cells from cultured PBMCs, taken from culture after CMV antigen stimulation. All receptors derive from a human donor in good health (CMV status not recorded). Some clones in this sample may be carry-over from other donors' samples.

The chain has TRBV5-5 and TRBJ2-7; D possibly corresponds to TRBD1 (5 bases). Trimming left V 6 bases short and J 1 base short, with 14 bases between. This CDR3 comprises 14 residues. CDR1 is SGHKS and CDR2 is YYEKEE in the germline V gene (reference sequence). Here the CDR3 DNA reads TGTGCCAGCAATTCCGGACAAGGATCCTACGAGCAGTACTTC. It is translated as CASNSGQGSYEQYF.

This chain uses TRBV10-3 with TRBJ1-3, with D unresolved. Germline CDR1 is ENHRY and CDR2 is SYGVKD. The CDR3 totals 14 residues. The V end lost 2 bases, the J end lost 0 bases, and 5 bases lay between the germline ends. The CDR3 DNA follows: TGTGCCATCAGTGAGAGGAGCTCTGGAAACACCATATATTTT. This codes for CAISERSSGNTIYF.

CDR3 DNA sequence: TGTGCCAGCAGGGGACTTGATTATTTCTACACCTTC. It codes for CASRGLDYFYTF. V and J are TRBV7-9 and TRBJ1-2; D perhaps matches TRBD1 (5 bases). The CDR3 totals 12 residues. Trimming shortened V by 6 bases and J by 10 bases, and 15 bases separated the two germline ends. In germline, CDR1 is SEHNR, CDR2 FQNEAQ (reference sequence).

In its sample, this clonotype was seen a few times. The chain combines TRBV7-9 with TRBJ1-5; no clear D gene. Trimming removed 3 bases at V and 7 bases at J, with 7 bases between. This CDR3 is 12 amino acids long. Germline V gene sequence: CDR1 SEHNR, CDR2 FQNEAQ (reference sequence). In DNA, the CDR3 is TGTGCCAGCAGCTTCGGGGAACAGCCCCAGCATTTT. Translation: CASSFGEQPQHF.

The sample holds a few counts of this clonotype. The V call is TRBV27, the J call TRBJ1-5; D is undetermined. Trimming shortened V by 4 bases and J by 0 bases, and 13 bases separated the two germline ends. CDR1 and CDR2 (germline): MNHEY, SMNVEV (reference sequence). The CDR3 sequence is 16 residues long. CDR3 region: CASSSLDTYSNQPQHF. The DNA of the CDR3 is TGTGCCAGCAGTTCCCTTGACACCTATAGCAATCAGCCCCAGCATTTT.

This clonotype was detected a few times. The chain uses TRBV7-9 and TRBJ2-1; tentatively, D is TRBD1 (6 bases). The CDR3 consists of 18 residues. In germline, CDR1 is SEHNR, CDR2 FQNEAQ (reference sequence). V lost 5 bases and J lost 2, with 22 bases in between. The CDR3 DNA reads as TGTGCCAGCAGCATACCTTTGACACAGGGTATGACCTACAATGAGCAGTTCTTC. This sequence encodes CASSIPLTQGMTYNEQFF. Full variable domain (missing parts from reference TRBV7-9 and TRBJ2-1): DTGVSQNPRHKITKRGQNVTFRCDPISEHNRLYWYRQTLGQGPEFLTYFQNEAQLEKSRLLSDRFSAERPKGSFSTLEIQRTEQGDSAMYLCASSIPLTQGMTYNEQFFGPGTRLTVL.

The genes are TRBV6-5 and TRBJ1-1, with 8 bases matching TRBD1. V shed 4 bases, J shed 0 bases, and the junction held 10 bases outside the gene matches. The CDR3 has 17 amino acids. Germline V gene lookup returns CDR1 MNHEY and CDR2 SVGAGI. CDR3 bases: TGTGCCAGCAGTTCCCCCCGGACAGGGCAGATGAACACTGAAGCTTTCTTT. Translated: CASSSPRTGQMNTEAFF.